This passage covers 21 T cell receptor beta chains from one sample sequenced in a study of cytotoxic CD8 clonotypes in ibrutinib-treated CLL. TCRdb's copy holds only in-frame clones and misses some; the assay was immunoSEQ multiplex PCR. Of tens of thousands of clones listed, more than 70% are singletons. The material sequenced was PBMCs, taken at disease progression, from a patient treated with ibrutinib. The receptors derive from a human donor with chronic lymphocytic leukemia.

The table lists this clone with a count of one. The chain carries TRBV4-2 and TRBJ2-5; 9 positions agree with TRBD2. Germline-derived CDR1 and CDR2 are LGHNA and YNFKEQ. The V segment lost 6 bases and the J segment 5 bases; nucleotides outside the gene matches: 13. The CDR3 contains 16 residues. The CDR3 region has the DNA TGTGCCAGCAGTCCCTCGGGCGGGAGGGCATTGGAGACCCAGTACTTC. It encodes CASSPSGGRALETQYF.

This clone was counted a few times. This chain uses TRBV7-2 with TRBJ2-5; D call uncertain. There are 13 residues in the CDR3. V was pared by 8 bases and J by 3 bases, with 13 bases between. From germline, CDR1 is SGHTA and CDR2 FQGNSA. The CDR3, as DNA: TGTGCCAGCTCAAAAGTTGGGAAAGAGACCCAGTACTTC. Translation: CASSKVGKETQYF. Together with reference TRBV7-2 and TRBJ2-5, the CDR3 gives the full variable domain: GAGVSQSPSNKVTEKGKDVELRCDPISGHTALYWYRQSLGQGLEFLIYFQGNSAPDKSGLPSDRFSAERTGGSVSTLTIQRTQQEDSAVYLCASSKVGKETQYFGPGTRLLVL.

The V call is TRBV2, the J call TRBJ1-1, with TRBD1 matching over 9 bases. CDR1 SNHLY and CDR2 FYNNEI come from the germline V gene. V shed 6 bases and J 2 bases; nucleotides not matched to a gene: 7. The CDR3 is made up of 15 amino acids. The CDR3 region has the DNA TGTGCCAGCAGGGACAGGGGATTCCTCAACACTGAAGCTTTCTTT. This sequence encodes CASRDRGFLNTEAFF. The whole variable domain, remainder taken from reference TRBV2 and TRBJ1-1, is EPEVTQTPSHQVTQMGQEVILRCVPISNHLYFYWYRQILGQKVEFLVSFYNNEISEKSEIFDDQFSVERPDGSNFTLKIRSTKLEDSAMYFCASRDRGFLNTEAFFGQGTRLTVV.

CDR3: CAWSVLRGWRTNEKLFF. CDR3 nucleotides: TGTGCCTGGAGTGTACTTAGGGGTTGGAGGACTAATGAAAAACTGTTTTTT. J is TRBJ1-4 and V is TRBV30, with D tentatively TRBD1 (5 bases). Germline CDR1 is GTSNPN and CDR2 is SVGIG (reference sequence). V dropped 0 bases and J dropped 2 bases, with 16 bases sitting between them. The CDR3 has 17 residues.

The chain is built from TRBV4-2 and TRBJ2-7; tentatively, D is TRBD1 (6 bases). The CDR3 consists of 16 residues. CDR1 LGHNA and CDR2 YNFKEQ come from the germline V gene. V lost 0 bases and J lost 3, with 15 bases in between. This CDR3 reads CASSQDFTGGRYEQYF. The CDR3, as DNA: TGTGCCAGCAGCCAAGATTTCACTGGGGGCCGCTACGAGCAGTACTTC.

The genes are TRBV7-9 and TRBJ2-7; no firm D call. The CDR3 has 12 residues. The ends were cut back, 5 bases at V and 6 bases at J, with 11 bases in the middle. The germline gives CDR1 SEHNR, CDR2 FQNEAQ (reference sequence). The CDR3 protein is CASSIVHSEQYF. In DNA form, the CDR3 reads TGTGCCAGCAGCATAGTACATTCCGAGCAGTACTTC. Full variable domain (outside the CDR3, taken from reference TRBV7-9 and TRBJ2-7): DTGVSQNPRHKITKRGQNVTFRCDPISEHNRLYWYRQTLGQGPEFLTYFQNEAQLEKSRLLSDRFSAERPKGSFSTLEIQRTEQGDSAMYLCASSIVHSEQYFGPGTRLTVT.

The chain has TRBV28 and TRBJ1-5, with 8 bases that match TRBD1. The CDR3 is 14 residues long. Per the germline V gene, CDR1 is MDHEN and CDR2 is SYDVKM. J lost 6 bases, V lost 7 bases, and 8 bases had no gene match. The chain's CDR3 is CASIGGQGFQPQHF. The CDR3 region has the DNA TGTGCCAGCATCGGCGGACAGGGTTTTCAGCCCCAGCATTTT.

The genes are TRBV10-1 and TRBJ1-6; D unresolved. CDR3 length equals 11 residues. Germline V CDR1 and CDR2: WNHNN, SYGVQD (reference sequence). V dropped 2 bases and J dropped 10 bases, with 3 bases sitting between them. Here the CDR3 DNA reads TGCGCCAGCAGTGAGGTCTCACCCCTCCACTTT. It yields the protein CASSEVSPLHF.

The V gene is TRBV2, the J gene TRBJ2-3; D is possibly TRBD2 (7 bases). With 9 bases removed from V and 5 bases from J, the gap between germline ends came to 15 bases. The CDR3 contains 13 residues. Germline loops: CDR1 SNHLY, CDR2 FYNNEI. The CDR3 DNA follows: TGTGCCAGTCCCGGGGGGCCGGGAGATACGCAGTATTTT. Protein sequence: CASPGGPGDTQYF.

This sequence joins TRBV19 and TRBJ2-3; 7 nucleotides line up with TRBD2. CDR1 is LNHDA and CDR2 is SQIVND in the germline V gene (reference sequence). The CDR3 length is 12 residues. The junction had 3 bases not matched to a gene; V was cut back by 4 bases and J by 8 bases. As DNA, the CDR3 is TGTGCCAGTAGTAGCGGGAGTGTTACGCAGTATTTT. Encoded protein: CASSSGSVTQYF.

This rearrangement joins TRBV18 to TRBJ2-1; 13 bases are a match to TRBD2. The CDR3 length is 15 residues. V was pared by 6 bases and J by 7 bases, with 6 bases of the junction left unmatched. Germline V CDR1 and CDR2: KGHSH, LQKENI. The CDR3 DNA follows: TGTGCCAGCTCCCGAGGACTAGCGGGAGAAAATGAGCAGTTCTTC. This sequence encodes CASSRGLAGENEQFF.

The V call is TRBV5-8, the J call TRBJ2-2; no clear D gene. The germline CDR1 and CDR2 sequences are SGHTS and YDEGEE. The V end lost 1 base, the J end lost 7 bases, and 5 bases lay between the germline ends. The CDR3 loop spans 12 amino acids. The CDR3 DNA reads TGTGCCAGCAGCTTGAGTGTCGGGGAGCTGTTTTTT. Amino acid sequence: CASSLSVGELFF.

This chain joins TRBV18 and TRBJ2-7; D possibly corresponds to TRBD1 (5 bases). Deletions cut 0 bases from V and 5 bases from J, with 8 bases between. Germline lookup yields CDR1 KGHSH and CDR2 LQKENI. CDR3 length equals 13 residues. Here the CDR3 DNA reads TGTGCCAGCTCACCACCTGTGGGGCACGAGCAGTACTTC. Protein: CASSPPVGHEQYF.

The chain combines TRBV2 with TRBJ2-1; D not certain. Germline V gives CDR1 SNHLY, CDR2 FYNNEI. The CDR3 has 11 residues. V lost 7 bases and J lost 5, with 6 bases in between. The CDR3 nucleotides are TGTGCCAGCACGGGCAACAATGAGCAGTTCTTC. This encodes CASTGNNEQFF.

The rearrangement joins TRBV28 to TRBJ1-1, with 7 nucleotides matching TRBD1. The length of the CDR3 is 16 residues. CDR1 is MDHEN and CDR2 is SYDVKM in the germline V gene. The V and J ends lost 4 bases and 11 bases, in that order; junction bases with no gene match: 19. The CDR3, as DNA: TGTGCCAGCAGTTCGAGGGGTGGAGGGGGCGCGGGTATTGCTTTCTTT. Protein sequence: CASSSRGGGGAGIAFF.

The chain uses TRBV6-1 and TRBJ1-1; D perhaps matches TRBD1 (5 bases). Per germline, CDR1 MNHNS and CDR2 SASEGT. V lost 1 base and J lost 8, with 17 bases in between. The CDR3 consists of 15 residues. The CDR3 region is CASSEEDGGAKEAFF. As DNA, the CDR3 is TGTGCCAGCAGTGAAGAGGACGGAGGGGCAAAAGAAGCTTTCTTT.

The CDR3, as DNA: TGTGCCAGCAGCGAAGACGGACTAGCGGCATACGAGCAGTACTTC. Translated: CASSEDGLAAYEQYF. The chain carries TRBV7-9 and TRBJ2-7; 10 bases align to TRBD2. This CDR3 region has 15 residues. Germline V gene lookup returns CDR1 SEHNR and CDR2 FQNEAQ (reference sequence). After removal of 5 bases from V and 4 bases from J, the junction contained 8 bases not matched to a gene.

V usage is TRBV6-1 and J usage is TRBJ2-2, with 7 positions matching TRBD2. V gave up 2 bases and J gave up 5 bases; unmatched junction bases: 5. Per germline, CDR1 MNHNS and CDR2 SASEGT. This CDR3 region has 15 residues. CDR3: CASSERGDGTGELFF. The DNA for the CDR3 is TGTGCCAGCAGTGAACGGGGGGATGGGACCGGGGAGCTGTTTTTT.

The chain uses TRBV30 and TRBJ1-2, with TRBD1 as a possible D gene (6 bases). CDR1 and CDR2 (germline): GTSNPN, SVGIG (reference sequence). Trimming left V 1 base short and J 4 bases short, with 10 bases between. This CDR3 is 13 amino acids long. The CDR3 is CAWSEGVSYGYTF. The DNA of the CDR3 is TGTGCCTGGAGTGAGGGGGTTAGCTATGGCTACACCTTC.

The gene calls are TRBV5-4 and TRBJ1-2, with unresolved D. The CDR3 runs 12 residues. Germline CDR1 SGHNT, CDR2 YYREEE (reference sequence). Between the trimmed V and J ends, which lost 4 bases and 8 bases, there was a span of 12 bases. In DNA, the CDR3 is TGTGCCAGCAGCCCTAGGTTATTCGGCTACACCTTC. This gives the protein CASSPRLFGYTF.

This clone was recorded a few times. The rearrangement uses TRBV29-1 and TRBJ2-2, with 14 nucleotides matching TRBD2. Losses at the gene ends were 6 bases for V and 4 bases for J; bases not matched to a gene: 10. Germline V gives CDR1 SQVTM, CDR2 ANQGSEA. This CDR3 region has 17 residues. CDR3: CSVGGRLAGGPTGELFF. The CDR3 nucleotides read TGCAGCGTCGGGGGACGACTAGCGGGAGGGCCCACCGGGGAGCTGTTTTTT.